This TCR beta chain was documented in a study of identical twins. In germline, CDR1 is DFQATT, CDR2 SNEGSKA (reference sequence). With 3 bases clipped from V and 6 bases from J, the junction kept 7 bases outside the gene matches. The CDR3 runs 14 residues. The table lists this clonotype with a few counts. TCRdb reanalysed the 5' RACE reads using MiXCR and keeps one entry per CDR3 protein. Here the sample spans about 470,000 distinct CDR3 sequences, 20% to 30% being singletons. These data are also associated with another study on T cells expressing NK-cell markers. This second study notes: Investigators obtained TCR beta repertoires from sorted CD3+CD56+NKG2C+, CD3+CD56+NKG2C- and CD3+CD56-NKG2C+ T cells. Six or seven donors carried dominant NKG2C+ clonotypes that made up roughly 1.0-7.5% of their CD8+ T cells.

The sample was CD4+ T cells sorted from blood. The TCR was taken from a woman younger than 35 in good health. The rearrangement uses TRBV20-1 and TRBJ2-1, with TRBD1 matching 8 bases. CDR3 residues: CSASEMTGVNEQFF. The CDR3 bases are TGCAGTGCTAGTGAGATGACAGGGGTCAATGAGCAGTTCTTC.